This T cell receptor (beta chain) stems from a study of T-cell reconstitution after alpha-beta-depleted transplantation in children. Study outcomes and limitations: Alpha-beta T cells present about two months after transplant were reported to originate from several hundred expanded graft clones. Surviving recipient cells, namely T cells and thymic progenitors, were the source of high day-60 TCRbeta diversity in some patients. Diversity and T-cell counts at one year after transplant derived mostly from new T cells.

This clonotype was recorded at least ten times. The antigen is not known. TCRbeta library preparation incorporated unique molecular identifiers. Using its own MiXCR run on the PCR reads, TCRdb lists one record per CDR3 protein. Found here are about 160,000 distinct CDR3 sequences, roughly 10% of them singletons; the top ten hold approximately 13%. This sample comprised PBMCs, obtained before TCRalphabeta/CD19-depleted stem cell transplant. The TCR comes from a boy aged 2 to 9 with acute myeloid leukemia, due to receive a stem cell transplant.

The CDR3 region is CASSDGTIPQAFF. CDR3 nucleotides: TGTGCCAGCAGTGACGGGACAATCCCTCAAGCTTTCTTT. V usage is TRBV25-1 and J usage is TRBJ1-1; possible D gene TRBD1, 6 bases. In germline, CDR1 is MGHDK, CDR2 SYGVNS. The V end lost 3 bases, the J end lost 9 bases, and 14 bases lay between the germline ends. The CDR3 consists of 13 residues.